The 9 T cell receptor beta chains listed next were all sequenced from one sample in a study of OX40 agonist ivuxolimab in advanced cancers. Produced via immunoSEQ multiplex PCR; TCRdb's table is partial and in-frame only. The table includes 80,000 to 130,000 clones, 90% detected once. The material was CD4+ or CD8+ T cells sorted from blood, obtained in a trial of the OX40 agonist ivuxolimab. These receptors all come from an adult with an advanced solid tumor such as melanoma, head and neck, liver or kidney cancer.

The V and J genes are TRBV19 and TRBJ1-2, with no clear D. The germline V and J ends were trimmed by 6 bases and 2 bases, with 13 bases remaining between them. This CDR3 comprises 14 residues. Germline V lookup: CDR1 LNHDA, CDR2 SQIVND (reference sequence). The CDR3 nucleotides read TGTGCCAGTAGGGAAACGTCCCAGAACTATGGCTACACCTTC. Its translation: CASRETSQNYGYTF.

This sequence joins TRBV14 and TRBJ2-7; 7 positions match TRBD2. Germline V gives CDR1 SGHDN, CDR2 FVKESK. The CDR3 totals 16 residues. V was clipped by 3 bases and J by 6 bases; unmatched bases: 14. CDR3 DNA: TGTGCCAGCAGCCAGTACTTTGCGGGAGAAATCGGCGAGCAGTACTTC. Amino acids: CASSQYFAGEIGEQYF.

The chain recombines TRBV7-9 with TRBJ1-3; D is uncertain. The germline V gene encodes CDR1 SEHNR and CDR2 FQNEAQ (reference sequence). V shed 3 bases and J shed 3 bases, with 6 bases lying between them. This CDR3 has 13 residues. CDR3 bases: TGTGCCAGCAGCTTGAGGGATGGAAACACCATATATTTT. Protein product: CASSLRDGNTIYF.

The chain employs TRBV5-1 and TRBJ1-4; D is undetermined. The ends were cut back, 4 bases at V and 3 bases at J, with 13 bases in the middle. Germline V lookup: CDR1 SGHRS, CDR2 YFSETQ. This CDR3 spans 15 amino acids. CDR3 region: CASSQDGISNEKLFF. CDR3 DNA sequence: TGCGCCAGCAGCCAGGACGGGATATCTAATGAAAAACTGTTTTTT.

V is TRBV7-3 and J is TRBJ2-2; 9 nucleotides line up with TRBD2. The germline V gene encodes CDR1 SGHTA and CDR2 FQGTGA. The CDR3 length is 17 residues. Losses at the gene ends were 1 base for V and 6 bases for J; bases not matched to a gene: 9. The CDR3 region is CASSLIPLAGEAGELFF. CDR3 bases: TGTGCCAGCAGCTTAATCCCACTAGCGGGTGAAGCCGGGGAGCTGTTTTTT. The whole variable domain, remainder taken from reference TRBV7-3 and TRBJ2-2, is GAGVSQTPSNKVTEKGKYVELRCDPISGHTALYWYRQSLGQGPEFLIYFQGTGAADDSGLPNDRFFAVRPEGSVSTLKIQRTERGDSAVYLCASSLIPLAGEAGELFFGEGSRLTVL.

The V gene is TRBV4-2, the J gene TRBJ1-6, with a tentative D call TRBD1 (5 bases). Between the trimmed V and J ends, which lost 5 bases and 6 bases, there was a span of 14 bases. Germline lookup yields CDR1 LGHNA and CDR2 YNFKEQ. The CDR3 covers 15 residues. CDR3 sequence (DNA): TGTGCCAGCAGCTTATCCGAAAGGGGTAATTCACCCCTCCACTTT. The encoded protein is CASSLSERGNSPLHF.

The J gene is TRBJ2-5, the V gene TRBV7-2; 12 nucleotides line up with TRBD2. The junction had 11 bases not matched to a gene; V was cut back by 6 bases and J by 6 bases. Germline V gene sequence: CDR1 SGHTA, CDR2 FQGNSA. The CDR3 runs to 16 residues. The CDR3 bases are TGTGCCAGCAGTCCCCCAACGACTAGCGGGAGAAAGACCCAGTACTTC. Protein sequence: CASSPPTTSGRKTQYF.

CDR3 sequence: CASRNVGVGMAGANVLTF. In DNA, the CDR3 is TGTGCCAGCAGAAACGTGGGGGTCGGTATGGCTGGGGCCAACGTCCTGACTTTC. This chain joins TRBV2 and TRBJ2-6, with D tentatively TRBD1 or TRBD2 (5 bases each). Trimming removed 6 bases at V and 2 bases at J, with 20 bases between. The CDR3 runs to 18 residues. Germline CDR1 is SNHLY and CDR2 is FYNNEI.

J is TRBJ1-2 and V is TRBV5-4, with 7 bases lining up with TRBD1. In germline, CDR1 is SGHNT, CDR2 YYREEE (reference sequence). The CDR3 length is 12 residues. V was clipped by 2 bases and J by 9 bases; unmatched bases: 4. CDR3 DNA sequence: TGTGCCAGCAGCTTAACAGGGGCAAGCTACACCTTC. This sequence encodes CASSLTGASYTF.